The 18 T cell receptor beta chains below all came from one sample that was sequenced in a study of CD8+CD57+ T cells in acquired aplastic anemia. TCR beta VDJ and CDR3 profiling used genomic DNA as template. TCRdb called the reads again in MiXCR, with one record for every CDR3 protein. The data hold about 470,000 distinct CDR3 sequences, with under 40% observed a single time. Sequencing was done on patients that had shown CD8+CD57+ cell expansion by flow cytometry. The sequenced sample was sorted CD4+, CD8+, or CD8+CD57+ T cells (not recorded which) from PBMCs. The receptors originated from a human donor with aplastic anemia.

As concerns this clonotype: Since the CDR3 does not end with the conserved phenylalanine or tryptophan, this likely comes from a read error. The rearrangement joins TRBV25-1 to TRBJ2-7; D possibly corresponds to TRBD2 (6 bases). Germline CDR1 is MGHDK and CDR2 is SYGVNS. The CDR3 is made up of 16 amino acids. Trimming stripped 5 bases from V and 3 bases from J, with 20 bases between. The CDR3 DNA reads TGTGCCAGCAGTAAGACAACCGGGAGTATTGTCTACGAGCAGTACTGC. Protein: CASSKTTGSIVYEQYC.

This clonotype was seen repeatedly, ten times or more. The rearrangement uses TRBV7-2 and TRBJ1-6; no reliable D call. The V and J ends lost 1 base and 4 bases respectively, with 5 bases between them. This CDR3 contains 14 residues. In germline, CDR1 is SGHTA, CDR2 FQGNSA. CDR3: CASSLGAYNSPLHF. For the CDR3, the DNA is TGTGCCAGCAGCTTAGGAGCATATAATTCACCCCTCCACTTT.

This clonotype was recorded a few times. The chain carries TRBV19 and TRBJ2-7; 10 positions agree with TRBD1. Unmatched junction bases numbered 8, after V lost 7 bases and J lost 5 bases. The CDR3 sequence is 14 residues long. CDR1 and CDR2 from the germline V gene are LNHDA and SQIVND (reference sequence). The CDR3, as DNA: TGTGCCAGTAAAGGGACAGGGGCATTCAACGAGCAGTACTTC. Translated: CASKGTGAFNEQYF.

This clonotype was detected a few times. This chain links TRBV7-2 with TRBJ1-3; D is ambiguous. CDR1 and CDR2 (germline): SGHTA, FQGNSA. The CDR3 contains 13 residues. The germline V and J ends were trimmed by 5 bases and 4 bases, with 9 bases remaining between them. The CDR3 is CASSQGGGNTIYF. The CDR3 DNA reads TGTGCCAGCAGCCAAGGAGGGGGAAACACCATATATTTT.

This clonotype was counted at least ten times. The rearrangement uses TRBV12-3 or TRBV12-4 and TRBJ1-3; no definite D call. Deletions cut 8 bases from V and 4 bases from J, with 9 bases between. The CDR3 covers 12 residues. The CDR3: CASAASGNTIYF. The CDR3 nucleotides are TGTGCCAGCGCAGCGTCAGGAAACACCATATATTTT.

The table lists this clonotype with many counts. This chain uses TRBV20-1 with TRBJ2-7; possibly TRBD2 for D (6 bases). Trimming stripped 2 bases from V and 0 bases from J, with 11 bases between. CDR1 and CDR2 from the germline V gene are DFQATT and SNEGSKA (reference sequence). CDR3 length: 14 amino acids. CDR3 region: CSARFGSVSYEQYF. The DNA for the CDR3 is TGCAGTGCTAGATTCGGGAGCGTCTCCTACGAGCAGTACTTC.

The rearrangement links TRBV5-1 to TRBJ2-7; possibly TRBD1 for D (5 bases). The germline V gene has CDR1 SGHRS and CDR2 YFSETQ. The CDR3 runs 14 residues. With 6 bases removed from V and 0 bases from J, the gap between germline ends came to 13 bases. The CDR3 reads CASKQGPSSYEQYF. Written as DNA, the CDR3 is TGCGCCAGCAAGCAGGGCCCTAGCTCCTACGAGCAGTACTTC.

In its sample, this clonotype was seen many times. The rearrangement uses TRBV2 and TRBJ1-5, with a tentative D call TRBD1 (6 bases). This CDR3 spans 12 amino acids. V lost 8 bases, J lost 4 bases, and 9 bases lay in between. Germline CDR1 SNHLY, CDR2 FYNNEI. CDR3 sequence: CASSDSNQPQHF. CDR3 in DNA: TGTGCCAGCTCGGACAGTAATCAGCCCCAGCATTTT.

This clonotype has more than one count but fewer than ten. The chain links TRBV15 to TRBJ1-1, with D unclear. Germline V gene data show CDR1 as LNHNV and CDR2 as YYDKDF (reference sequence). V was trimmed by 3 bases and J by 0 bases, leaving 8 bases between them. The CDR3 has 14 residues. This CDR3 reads CATSRVGLNTEAFF. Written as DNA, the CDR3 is TGTGCCACCAGCAGGGTAGGGCTGAACACTGAAGCTTTCTTT.

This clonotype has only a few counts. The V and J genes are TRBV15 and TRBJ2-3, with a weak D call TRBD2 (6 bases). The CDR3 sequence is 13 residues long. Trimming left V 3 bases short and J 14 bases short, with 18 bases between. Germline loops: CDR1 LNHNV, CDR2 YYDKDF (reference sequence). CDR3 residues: CATSSPQRVTTYF. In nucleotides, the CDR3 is TGTGCCACCAGCAGTCCCCAGCGGGTTACGACGTATTTT.

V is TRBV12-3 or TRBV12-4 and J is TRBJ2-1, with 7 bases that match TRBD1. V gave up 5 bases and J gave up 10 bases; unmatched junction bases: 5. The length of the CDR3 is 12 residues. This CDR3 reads CASSTGVEEQFF. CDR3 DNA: TGTGCCAGCAGTACAGGGGTAGAGGAGCAGTTCTTC.

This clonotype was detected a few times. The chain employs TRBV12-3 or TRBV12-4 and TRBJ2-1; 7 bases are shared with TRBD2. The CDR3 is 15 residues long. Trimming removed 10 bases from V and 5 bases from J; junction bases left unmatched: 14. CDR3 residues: CAIGHSGGRDNEQFF. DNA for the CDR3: TGTGCCATTGGACACAGCGGCGGGAGAGACAATGAGCAGTTCTTC.

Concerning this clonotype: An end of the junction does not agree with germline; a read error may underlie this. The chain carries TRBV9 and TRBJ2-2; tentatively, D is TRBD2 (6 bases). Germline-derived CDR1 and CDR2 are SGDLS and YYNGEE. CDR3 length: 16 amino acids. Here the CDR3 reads CASGVGAGMNTGELFF. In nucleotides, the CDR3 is TGTGCCAGCGGCGTAGGCGCGGGGATGAACACCGGGGAGCTGTTTTTT. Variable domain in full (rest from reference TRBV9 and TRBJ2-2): DSGVTQTPKHLITATGQRVTLRCSPRSGDLSVYWYQQSLDQGLQFLIQYYNGEERAKGNILERFSAQQFPDLHSELNLSSLELGDSALYFCASGVGAGMNTGELFFGEGSRLTVL.

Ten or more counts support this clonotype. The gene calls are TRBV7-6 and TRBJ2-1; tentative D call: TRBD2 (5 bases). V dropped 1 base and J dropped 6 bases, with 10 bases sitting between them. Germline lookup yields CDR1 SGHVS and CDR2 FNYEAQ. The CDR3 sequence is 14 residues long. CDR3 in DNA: TGTGCCAGCAGCTTAGGACAAAGCGGCAATGAGCAGTTCTTC. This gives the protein CASSLGQSGNEQFF. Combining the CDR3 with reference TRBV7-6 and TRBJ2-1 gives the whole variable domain GAGVSQSPRYKVTKRGQDVALRCDPISGHVSLYWYRQALGQGPEFLTYFNYEAQQDKSGLPNDRFSAERPEGSISTLTIQRTEQRDSAMYRCASSLGQSGNEQFFGPGTRLTVL.

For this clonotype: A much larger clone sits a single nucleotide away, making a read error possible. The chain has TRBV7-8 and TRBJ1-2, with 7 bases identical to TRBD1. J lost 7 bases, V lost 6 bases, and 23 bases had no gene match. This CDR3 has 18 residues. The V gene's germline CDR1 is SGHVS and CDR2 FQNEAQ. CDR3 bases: TGTGCCAGCAGTTTTCGACGGGACAGCAACCCGTTATCCTGTGGCTACACCTTC. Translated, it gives CASSFRRDSNPLSCGYTF.

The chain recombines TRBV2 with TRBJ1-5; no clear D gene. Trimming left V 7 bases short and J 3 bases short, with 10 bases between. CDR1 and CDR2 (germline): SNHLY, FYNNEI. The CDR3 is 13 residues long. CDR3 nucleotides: TGTGCCAGCACCCCGGGTCCCAATCAGCCCCAGCATTTT. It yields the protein CASTPGPNQPQHF.

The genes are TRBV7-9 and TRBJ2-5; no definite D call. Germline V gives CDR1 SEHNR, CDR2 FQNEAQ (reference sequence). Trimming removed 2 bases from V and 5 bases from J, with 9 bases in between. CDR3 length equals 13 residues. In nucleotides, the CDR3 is TGTGCCAGCAGCTTATTTACAATGGAGACCCAGTACTTC. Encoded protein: CASSLFTMETQYF.

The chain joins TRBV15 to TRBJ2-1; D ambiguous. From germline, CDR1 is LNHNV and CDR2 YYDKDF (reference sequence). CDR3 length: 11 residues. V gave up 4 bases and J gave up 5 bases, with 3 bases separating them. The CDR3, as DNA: TGTGCCACCAGCATGGACAATGAGCAGTTCTTC. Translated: CATSMDNEQFF.